One and the same sample provided the 11 T cell receptor beta chains below, sequenced in a study of vaccination and CD4 T cells after COVID-19. Described treatment: roughly 10-day PBMC culture with coronavirus spike peptide pools or control peptides (ViraFEST assay). Sequence data for DNA of cultured CD4+ T cells were generated by the Oncomine TCR Beta short-read assay. TCRdb reprocessed the PCR reads with MiXCR, giving one entry per CDR3 protein. The table lists fewer than 20,000 distinct CDR3 sequences, 45% to 65% of them singletons, with roughly a third in the top ten. These receptors' antigens are unknown. Sample: cultured CD4+ T cells from blood, taken after SARS-CoV-2 vaccination. Source of these receptors: a human donor with COVID-19.

A few counts support this clonotype. This chain uses TRBV25-1 with TRBJ1-5; 7 bases are shared with TRBD1. There are 14 residues in the CDR3. Per the germline V gene, CDR1 is MGHDK and CDR2 is SYGVNS. Germline trimming cut 5 bases from V and 4 bases from J; bases unmatched to any gene: 5. CDR3 coding DNA: TGTGCCAGCAGTTCCGACAGGGCGAATCAGCCCCAGCATTTT. Translation: CASSSDRANQPQHF.

This clonotype showed up just a few times. The chain couples TRBV6-1 to TRBJ1-1; TRBD1 aligns across 8 bases. Germline values: CDR1 MNHNS, CDR2 SASEGT. The CDR3 length is 15 residues. J gave up 5 bases and V 5 bases, and 10 bases lay outside the gene matches. CDR3 in amino acids: CASSTLRTGLTEAFF. The CDR3 DNA reads TGTGCCAGCAGTACACTACGGACAGGGTTAACTGAAGCTTTCTTT.

The rearrangement joins TRBV2 to TRBJ1-4; D call uncertain. With 2 bases removed from V and 8 bases from J, the gap between germline ends came to 3 bases. This CDR3 contains 11 residues. Germline values: CDR1 SNHLY, CDR2 FYNNEI. CDR3 sequence reads: CASSEREKLFF. Written as DNA, the CDR3 is TGTGCCAGCAGTGAACGGGAAAAACTGTTTTTT.

This clonotype appeared a few times. This chain joins TRBV20-1 and TRBJ2-7; a possible D gene is TRBD1 (6 bases). The CDR3 runs to 14 residues. Between the trimmed V and J ends, which lost 5 bases and 0 bases, there was a span of 14 bases. Germline V lookup: CDR1 DFQATT, CDR2 SNEGSKA (reference sequence). CDR3 residues: CSAGSLGGSYEQYF. In nucleotides, the CDR3 is TGCAGTGCTGGGTCTCTAGGGGGCTCCTACGAGCAGTACTTC.

This chain connects TRBV7-9 to TRBJ1-5; D unclear. Germline values: CDR1 SEHNR, CDR2 FQNEAQ (reference sequence). V was pared by 0 bases and J by 6 bases, with 9 bases between. There are 14 residues in the CDR3. The CDR3 DNA reads as TGTGCCAGCAGCTTAGCAGGGTCCGGTCAGCCCCAGCATTTT. This codes for CASSLAGSGQPQHF.

This clonotype was seen a few times. V is TRBV19 and J is TRBJ1-5, with no clear D. V lost 3 bases and J 0 bases, leaving 15 bases between the germline ends. The CDR3 is 17 amino acids. In germline, CDR1 is LNHDA, CDR2 SQIVND (reference sequence). CDR3 DNA: TGTGCCAGTAGTATTCTGGTAGCGATTGATAGCAATCAGCCCCAGCATTTT. Encoded protein: CASSILVAIDSNQPQHF. Variable domain in full (rest from reference TRBV19 and TRBJ1-5): DGGITQSPKYLFRKEGQNVTLSCEQNLNHDAMYWYRQDPGQGLRLIYYSQIVNDFQKGDIAEGYSVSREKKESFPLTVTSAQKNPTAFYLCASSILVAIDSNQPQHFGDGTRLSIL.

CDR3 residues: CSVTGGSYEQYF. The CDR3 DNA is TGCAGTGTTACCGGGGGATCCTACGAGCAGTACTTC. The chain links TRBV20-1 to TRBJ2-7, with a weak D call TRBD2 (6 bases). Germline loops: CDR1 DFQATT, CDR2 SNEGSKA (reference sequence). Trimming pared 7 bases from V and 1 base from J, leaving 11 bases between. The CDR3 length is 12 residues.

CDR3 DNA sequence: TGTGCCAGCAGCCCGCCGAGGGATGGCTATGGCTACACCTTC. The encoded protein is CASSPPRDGYGYTF. This chain connects TRBV12-3 or TRBV12-4 to TRBJ1-2; D is ambiguous. Trimming pared 6 bases from V and 4 bases from J, leaving 15 bases between. The CDR3 has 14 residues.

The chain links TRBV20-1 to TRBJ1-2; 7 nucleotides agree with TRBD1. Germline V CDR1 and CDR2: DFQATT, SNEGSKA (reference sequence). Unmatched junction bases numbered 5, after V lost 1 base and J lost 0 bases. This CDR3 spans 15 amino acids. In DNA, the CDR3 is TGCAGTGCTAGAGGTTCAGGGGGTCCTAACTATGGCTACACCTTC. It codes for CSARGSGGPNYGYTF.

There are a few counts of this clonotype. This chain connects TRBV28 to TRBJ1-5, with TRBD1 matching 7 bases. Germline CDR1 MDHEN, CDR2 SYDVKM. V lost 5 bases, J lost 9 bases, and 4 bases stayed unmatched. This CDR3 has 12 residues. DNA of the CDR3: TGTGCCAGCAGTACAGGGGTTCGGCCCCAGCATTTT. The encoded protein is CASSTGVRPQHF. Looking up the rest from reference TRBV28 and TRBJ1-5 gives the full variable domain: DVKVTQSSRYLVKRTGEKVFLECVQDMDHENMFWYRQDPGLGLRLIYFSYDVKMKEKGDIPEGYSVSREKKERFSLILESASTNQTSMYLCASSTGVRPQHFGDGTRLSIL.

This chain uses TRBV7-8 with TRBJ1-2; D gene uncertain. With 3 bases removed from V and 3 bases from J, the gap between germline ends came to 11 bases. Per germline, CDR1 SGHVS and CDR2 FQNEAQ. The CDR3 consists of 14 residues. Here the CDR3 reads CASSFAGSDYGYTF. The CDR3 bases are TGTGCCAGCAGCTTTGCTGGGAGCGACTATGGCTACACCTTC.